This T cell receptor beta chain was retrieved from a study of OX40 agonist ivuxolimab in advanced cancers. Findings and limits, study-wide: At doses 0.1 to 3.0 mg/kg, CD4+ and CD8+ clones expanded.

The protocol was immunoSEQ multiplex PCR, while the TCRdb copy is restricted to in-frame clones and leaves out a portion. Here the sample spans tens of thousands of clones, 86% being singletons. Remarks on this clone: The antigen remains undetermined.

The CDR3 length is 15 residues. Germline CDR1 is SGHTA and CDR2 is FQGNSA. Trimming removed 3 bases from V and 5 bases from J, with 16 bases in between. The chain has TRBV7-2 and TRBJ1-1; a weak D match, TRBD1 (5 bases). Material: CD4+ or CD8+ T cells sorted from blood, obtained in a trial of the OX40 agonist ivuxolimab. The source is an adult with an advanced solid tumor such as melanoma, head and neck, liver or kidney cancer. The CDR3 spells CASSLELGVRTEAFF. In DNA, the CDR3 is TGTGCCAGCAGCTTGGAATTGGGGGTACGGACTGAAGCTTTCTTT.